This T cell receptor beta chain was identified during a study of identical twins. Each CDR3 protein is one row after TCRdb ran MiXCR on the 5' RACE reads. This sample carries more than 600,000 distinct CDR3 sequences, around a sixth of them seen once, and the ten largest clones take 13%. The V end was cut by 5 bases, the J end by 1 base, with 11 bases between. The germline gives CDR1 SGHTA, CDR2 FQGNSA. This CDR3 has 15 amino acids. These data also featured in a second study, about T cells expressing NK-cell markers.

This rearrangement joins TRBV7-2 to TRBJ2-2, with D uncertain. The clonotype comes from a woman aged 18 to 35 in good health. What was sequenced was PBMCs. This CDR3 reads CASSPRAVNTGELFF. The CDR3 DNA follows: TGTGCCAGCAGCCCACGTGCGGTGAACACCGGGGAGCTGTTTTTT. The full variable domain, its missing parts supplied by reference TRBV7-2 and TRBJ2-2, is GAGVSQSPSNKVTEKGKDVELRCDPISGHTALYWYRQSLGQGLEFLIYFQGNSAPDKSGLPSDRFSAERTGGSVSTLTIQRTQQEDSAVYLCASSPRAVNTGELFFGEGSRLTVL.